This TCR beta chain was recorded in a study of shared clonotypes between healthy human individuals. Study outcomes and limitations: Unshared clonotypes carried lower generation probabilities than those common to all four donors. Between a handful of donors, naive CD4 clonotypes were shared at a level of roughly 5.5%.

When replicate PCRs were run on sorted subsets, they used 200 ng DNA, some 33,000 T cell genomes. How the authors handled the data: ImmunoSEQ only sent back junction sequences with no quality scores, so filtering was done differently. Some clones are missing from TCRdb's copy, which holds only in-frame ones; the method was immunoSEQ multiplex PCR. V and J calls and clone size are those listed in that table; D and trimming were worked out from the DNA. Of some 2,000,000 clones listed, over 85% are singletons. Naive CD8 isolation took CD45RO-negative cells positively selected for CCR7 and excluded terminally differentiated effector memory CD45RA+ cells. Concerning this clone: Its antigen is not identified.

Sequencing was carried out using naive CD8+ T cells sorted from blood. The TCR comes from a young man in good health.

CDR3 amino acids: CASSFPAGGEETQYF. Here the CDR3 DNA reads TGTGCCAGCAGCTTCCCAGCGGGGGGAGAAGAGACCCAGTACTTC. The chain is built from TRBV7-9 and TRBJ2-5; 9 nucleotides match TRBD2. CDR3 length equals 15 residues. The germline gives CDR1 SEHNR, CDR2 FQNEAQ (reference sequence). The V and J ends lost 3 bases and 3 bases, in that order; junction bases with no gene match: 5.